These 27 T cell receptor beta chains came from one sample sequenced in a study of Ad26.COV2.S vaccination and SARS-CoV-2 variants (TCRdb year 2021). The library was generated by the immunoSEQ multiplex PCR assay. This is the immuneACCESS table as TCRdb keeps it, with only in-frame sequences that have V and J called. A part of the clones is gone; compared with another copy, unresolved V genes explain less than half, and the rest is unexplained. This sample gives under 550,000 clones in total; 80% to 95% of them show up just once. Over 9% of the sample goes to the ten largest clones. Taken with the paper, the label for treatment or condition translates to: around 19 received Ad26.COV2.S at low or high dose, single or two shots; several received placebo; per-sample allocation not given. Repertoires of vaccine and placebo recipients were sequenced from samples taken on day 63 after the first injection.

Sequences were derived from peripheral blood, sampled in a trial of Ad26.COV2.S vaccine versus placebo. These receptors were taken from a person between 18 and 60 years old who received the Ad26.COV2.S COVID-19 vaccine or a placebo.

The chain joins TRBV6-6 to TRBJ1-5; possible D gene TRBD1, 5 bases. Germline V gene lookup returns CDR1 MNHNY and CDR2 SVGAGI (reference sequence). The CDR3 totals 13 residues. The V gene lost 8 bases and the J gene lost 3 bases, with 11 bases spanning the gap. The CDR3 loop reads CASSDSYNQPQHF. CDR3 coding DNA: TGTGCCAGCTCCGACAGCTACAATCAGCCCCAGCATTTT.

V and J are TRBV3-1 (or the pseudogene TRBV3-2) and TRBJ1-1, with D tentatively TRBD1 (6 bases). CDR1 and CDR2 from the germline V gene are LGHDT and YNNKEL (reference sequence). CDR3 size: 12 residues. Trimming removed 6 bases at V and 11 bases at J, with 16 bases between. This CDR3 is CASSLGALGAFF. CDR3 sequence (DNA): TGTGCCAGCAGTTTGGGGGCGCTCGGGGCTTTCTTT.

The V call is TRBV30, the J call TRBJ2-5; a weak D match, TRBD2 (6 bases). Germline CDR1 GTSNPN, CDR2 SVGIG (reference sequence). The CDR3 has 11 residues. Trimming cost V 6 bases and J 5 bases, with 10 bases left between them. The chain's CDR3 is CACGSRETQYF. The CDR3 nucleotides are TGTGCCTGCGGGAGTAGGGAGACCCAGTACTTC.

This chain joins TRBV2 and TRBJ2-7; no reliable D call. Between the trimmed V and J ends, which lost 3 bases and 1 base, there was a span of 4 bases. This CDR3 spans 12 amino acids. The V gene's germline CDR1 is SNHLY and CDR2 FYNNEI. In nucleotides, the CDR3 is TGTGCCAGCAGTGACAGATCCTACGAGCAGTACTTC. This gives the protein CASSDRSYEQYF. The full variable domain, rest sourced from reference TRBV2 and TRBJ2-7, is EPEVTQTPSHQVTQMGQEVILRCVPISNHLYFYWYRQILGQKVEFLVSFYNNEISEKSEIFDDQFSVERPDGSNFTLKIRSTKLEDSAMYFCASSDRSYEQYFGPGTRLTVT.

The rearrangement uses TRBV5-4 and TRBJ2-3; D is tentatively TRBD1 or TRBD2 (5 bases each). The CDR3 length is 16 residues. V was trimmed by 4 bases and J by 5 bases, leaving 20 bases between them. Germline V gene lookup returns CDR1 SGHNT and CDR2 YYREEE (reference sequence). CDR3 sequence (DNA): TGTGCCAGCAGCCCCTGGAACAGGAGGTCGAGAGATACGCAGTATTTT. This translates into CASSPWNRRSRDTQYF.

As regards this clone: The sample contains more than one DNA sequence encoding this CDR3. This chain uses TRBV6-5 with TRBJ1-3; unclear D gene. Trimming took off 5 bases at V and 0 bases at J, with 5 bases between the two ends. This CDR3 contains 13 residues. The germline CDR1 and CDR2 sequences are MNHEY and SVGAGI. Here the CDR3 DNA reads TGTGCCAGCAGTCGGGGCTCTGGAAACACCATATATTTT. This codes for CASSRGSGNTIYF.

The V and J genes are TRBV30 and TRBJ2-7; the D gene is possibly TRBD2 (7 bases). The germline V gene encodes CDR1 GTSNPN and CDR2 SVGIG (reference sequence). The CDR3 contains 14 residues. V shed 4 bases and J shed 2 bases, with 15 bases lying between them. CDR3 DNA: TGTGCCTGGAACCGGGGGGCGAGACCCTACGAGCAGTACTTC. Its protein is CAWNRGARPYEQYF.

This clone appeared a single time. The chain has TRBV27 and TRBJ2-7; tentative D call: TRBD1 (5 bases). Between the trimmed V and J ends, which lost 5 bases and 0 bases, there was a span of 8 bases. This CDR3 has 13 amino acids. Germline V CDR1 and CDR2: MNHEY, SMNVEV (reference sequence). CDR3 in amino acids: CASSRTFSYEQYF. The CDR3 DNA is TGTGCCAGCAGTAGGACATTCTCCTACGAGCAGTACTTC.

The table lists this clone with a count of one. This rearrangement joins TRBV19 to TRBJ2-5; D ambiguous. CDR1 LNHDA and CDR2 SQIVND come from the germline V gene (reference sequence). V dropped 4 bases and J dropped 0 bases, with 6 bases sitting between them. The CDR3 length is 13 residues. CDR3 sequence (DNA): TGTGCCAGTAGTAGAACATACCAAGAGACCCAGTACTTC. Residues: CASSRTYQETQYF.

The rearrangement joins TRBV19 to TRBJ2-1; D is perhaps TRBD1 (6 bases). The CDR3 spans 16 residues. The germline CDR1 and CDR2 sequences are LNHDA and SQIVND (reference sequence). The germline V and J ends were trimmed by 5 bases and 4 bases, with 18 bases remaining between them. The CDR3 reads CASSPIGTTFYNEQFF. CDR3 DNA: TGTGCCAGTAGTCCTATTGGGACAACCTTTTACAATGAGCAGTTCTTC. Looking up the rest from reference TRBV19 and TRBJ2-1 gives the full variable domain: DGGITQSPKYLFRKEGQNVTLSCEQNLNHDAMYWYRQDPGQGLRLIYYSQIVNDFQKGDIAEGYSVSREKKESFPLTVTSAQKNPTAFYLCASSPIGTTFYNEQFFGPGTRLTVL.

The chain combines TRBV10-3 with TRBJ2-7, with TRBD2 matching over 10 bases. The ends lost 10 bases at V and 6 bases at J; junction bases unmatched: 9. The CDR3 is 13 amino acids. CDR1 and CDR2 from the germline V gene are ENHRY and SYGVKD. CDR3 in DNA: TGTGCCACCTTAGATAGCGGGAGGCGCGAGCAGTACTTC. Protein: CATLDSGRREQYF.

This clone appeared once. This chain connects TRBV7-2 to TRBJ2-7; no clear D. V lost 6 bases to trimming and J lost 2 bases, with 8 bases between them. The CDR3 runs to 12 residues. In germline, CDR1 is SGHTA, CDR2 FQGNSA. The CDR3 sequence is CASSLTAYEQYF. The CDR3 coding sequence is TGTGCCAGCAGTTTAACGGCCTACGAGCAGTACTTC. Complete variable domain (other parts from reference TRBV7-2 and TRBJ2-7): GAGVSQSPSNKVTEKGKDVELRCDPISGHTALYWYRQSLGQGLEFLIYFQGNSAPDKSGLPSDRFSAERTGGSVSTLTIQRTQQEDSAVYLCASSLTAYEQYFGPGTRLTVT.

The V call is TRBV7-9, the J call TRBJ1-4; D gene unclear. From germline, CDR1 is SEHNR and CDR2 FQNEAQ (reference sequence). CDR3 length equals 13 residues. V dropped 0 bases and J dropped 8 bases, with 7 bases sitting between them. CDR3 in DNA: TGTGCCAGCAGCTTAGCCCCTCGGGAAAAACTGTTTTTT. Translation: CASSLAPREKLFF. The full variable domain, rest sourced from reference TRBV7-9 and TRBJ1-4, is DTGVSQNPRHKITKRGQNVTFRCDPISEHNRLYWYRQTLGQGPEFLTYFQNEAQLEKSRLLSDRFSAERPKGSFSTLEIQRTEQGDSAMYLCASSLAPREKLFFGSGTQLSVL.

This clone was recorded once. The genes are TRBV5-1 and TRBJ2-7; 8 nucleotides line up with TRBD1. The CDR3 is 15 amino acids. Germline assignment: CDR1 SGHRS and CDR2 YFSETQ. The V segment lost 5 bases and the J segment 0 bases; nucleotides outside the gene matches: 7. CDR3 region: CASSIDRGSSYEQYF. The CDR3 nucleotides are TGCGCCAGCAGTATCGACAGGGGAAGCTCCTACGAGCAGTACTTC. Based on the CDR3 plus reference TRBV5-1 and TRBJ2-7, the full variable domain is KAGVTQTPRYLIKTRGQQVTLSCSPISGHRSVSWYQQTPGQGLQFLFEYFSETQRNKGNFPGRFSGRQFSNSRSEMNVSTLELGDSALYLCASSIDRGSSYEQYFGPGTRLTVT.

This chain joins TRBV15 and TRBJ1-2; no reliable D call. The germline gives CDR1 LNHNV, CDR2 YYDKDF (reference sequence). The ends were cut back, 1 base at V and 5 bases at J, with 8 bases in the middle. The CDR3 is 13 residues long. CDR3: CATSRGGMYGYTF. The CDR3 nucleotides are TGTGCCACCAGCAGAGGGGGAATGTATGGCTACACCTTC.

CDR3 in DNA: TGCGCCAGCAGCCCGCGACAGGGGGGCGAAGCTTTCTTT. It translates to CASSPRQGGEAFF. This sequence joins TRBV5-1 and TRBJ1-1, with 9 bases lining up with TRBD1. The J segment lost 8 bases and the V segment lost 4 bases, leaving 6 bases of the junction unmatched. The CDR3 spans 13 residues. CDR1 and CDR2 from the germline V gene are SGHRS and YFSETQ.

Comment on this clone: Other nucleotide sequences from this sample produce the same CDR3. This sequence joins TRBV4-3 and TRBJ2-5; possible D gene TRBD2, 7 bases. The V and J ends lost 0 bases and 4 bases respectively, with 12 bases between them. The CDR3 is 15 residues long. Germline V gene data show CDR1 as LGHNA and CDR2 as YSLEER. The CDR3 is CASSQDAGARETQYF. The CDR3 coding sequence is TGCGCCAGCAGCCAAGATGCGGGGGCTCGAGAGACCCAGTACTTC.

The chain employs TRBV19 and TRBJ2-1; 7 nucleotides align to TRBD1. Trimming at V came to 6 bases and at J to 4 bases, leaving 9 bases not matched to a gene. The CDR3 spans 15 residues. CDR1 and CDR2 (germline): LNHDA, SQIVND (reference sequence). The CDR3 loop is CASSPRTGLYNEQFF. CDR3 nucleotide sequence: TGTGCCAGTAGCCCTCGGACAGGACTTTACAATGAGCAGTTCTTC.

The chain uses TRBV7-9 and TRBJ2-1; no firm D call. The germline V gene encodes CDR1 SEHNR and CDR2 FQNEAQ (reference sequence). The V end lost 1 base, the J end lost 7 bases, and 8 bases lay between the germline ends. This CDR3 is built from 13 residues. DNA for the CDR3: TGTGCCAGCAGCTTAGGACTGACTAATGAGCAGTTCTTC. Protein product: CASSLGLTNEQFF. The full variable domain, rest sourced from reference TRBV7-9 and TRBJ2-1, is DTGVSQNPRHKITKRGQNVTFRCDPISEHNRLYWYRQTLGQGPEFLTYFQNEAQLEKSRLLSDRFSAERPKGSFSTLEIQRTEQGDSAMYLCASSLGLTNEQFFGPGTRLTVL.

This CDR3 reads CASSPTDGNYGYTF. Written as DNA, the CDR3 is TGTGCCAGCAGTCCAACGGACGGTAACTATGGCTACACCTTC. The V and J genes are TRBV27 and TRBJ1-2; no firm D call. Trimming took 5 bases from V and 1 from J, leaving 11 bases between them. The germline CDR1 and CDR2 sequences are MNHEY and SMNVEV (reference sequence). CDR3 length: 14 residues.

The chain uses TRBV5-1 and TRBJ2-7, with 9 bases fitting TRBD2. The V gene's germline CDR1 is SGHRS and CDR2 YFSETQ. This CDR3 spans 15 amino acids. V lost 5 bases, J lost 4 bases, and 10 bases stayed unmatched. The CDR3 region is CASSPFGSGSYEQYF. The CDR3 bases are TGCGCCAGCAGTCCATTCGGTAGCGGGAGTTACGAGCAGTACTTC.

The J gene is TRBJ1-2, the V gene TRBV5-4, with D possibly matching TRBD1 (6 bases). The germline CDR1 and CDR2 sequences are SGHNT and YYREEE (reference sequence). V gave up 1 base and J gave up 5 bases, with 9 bases separating them. This CDR3 region has 13 residues. The CDR3 nucleotides are TGTGCCAGCAGCTTGAGGGGGAGATATGGCTACACCTTC. It yields the protein CASSLRGRYGYTF.

The rearrangement uses TRBV19 and TRBJ2-1; 7 bases map to TRBD2. This CDR3 is 17 amino acids long. The V gene's germline CDR1 is LNHDA and CDR2 SQIVND (reference sequence). V shed 1 base and J 5 bases; nucleotides not matched to a gene: 11. The CDR3 nucleotides read TGTGCCAGTAGTATAGGGACGTGGCTAGCGGTAGACAATGAGCAGTTCTTC. Translation: CASSIGTWLAVDNEQFF. Using reference TRBV19 and TRBJ2-1 for the parts outside the CDR3, the full variable domain is DGGITQSPKYLFRKEGQNVTLSCEQNLNHDAMYWYRQDPGQGLRLIYYSQIVNDFQKGDIAEGYSVSREKKESFPLTVTSAQKNPTAFYLCASSIGTWLAVDNEQFFGPGTRLTVL.

The gene calls are TRBV5-5 and TRBJ1-3, with a weak D call TRBD1 (6 bases). The CDR3 consists of 12 residues. Trimming left V 4 bases short and J 4 bases short, with 6 bases between. Germline V gene sequence: CDR1 SGHKS, CDR2 YYEKEE (reference sequence). DNA of the CDR3: TGTGCCAGCAGCCAGGGGGGAAACACCATATATTTT. It encodes CASSQGGNTIYF.

The rearrangement joins TRBV11-2 to TRBJ2-7, with D perhaps matching TRBD2 (6 bases). The germline V and J ends were trimmed by 4 bases and 2 bases, with 12 bases remaining between them. Germline lookup yields CDR1 SGHAT and CDR2 FQNNGV. This CDR3 has 14 amino acids. CDR3 DNA sequence: TGTGCCAGCAGCTCGATGGGGGGAACCTACGAGCAGTACTTC. Its translation is CASSSMGGTYEQYF.

The genes are TRBV5-4 and TRBJ2-7, with 7 positions matching TRBD2. In germline, CDR1 is SGHNT, CDR2 YYREEE (reference sequence). The CDR3 runs to 16 residues. With 0 bases clipped from V and 0 bases from J, the junction kept 6 bases outside the gene matches. CDR3 DNA sequence: TGTGCCAGCAGCTTGGTGGGCGGGGGATTCTCCTACGAGCAGTACTTC. It yields the protein CASSLVGGGFSYEQYF.

This chain connects TRBV30 to TRBJ1-1; D remains ambiguous. Trimming took 3 bases from V and 5 from J, leaving 10 bases between them. The CDR3 totals 12 residues. Germline CDR1 and CDR2: GTSNPN and SVGIG (reference sequence). For the CDR3, the DNA is TGTGCCTGGAGCCCCTTGGGGACTGAAGCTTTCTTT. Amino acid sequence: CAWSPLGTEAFF.